This T cell receptor beta chain emerged from a study of blood T cell repertoires in COVID-19. The V end lost 3 bases, the J end lost 1 base, and 5 bases lay between the germline ends. Germline CDR1 reads SGDLS; CDR2 reads YYNGEE. The CDR3 totals 14 residues. The assay was immunoSEQ multiplex PCR, and TCRdb's table has in-frame clones only and misses some. The sample carries a few hundred thousand clones, 85% to 90% recorded once. The TCR originated in a man in his late teens or twenties who had recovered from COVID-19. Specimen: PBMCs or T cells enriched from blood (not recorded which). V and J are TRBV9 and TRBJ1-6; D is ambiguous. The CDR3 coding sequence is TGTGCCAGCAGCGAGCTTTCCTATAATTCACCCCTCCACTTT. This sequence encodes CASSELSYNSPLHF. The full variable domain, with the rest looked up from reference TRBV9 and TRBJ1-6, is DSGVTQTPKHLITATGQRVTLRCSPRSGDLSVYWYQQSLDQGLQFLIQYYNGEERAKGNILERFSAQQFPDLHSELNLSSLELGDSALYFCASSELSYNSPLHFGNGTRLTVT.